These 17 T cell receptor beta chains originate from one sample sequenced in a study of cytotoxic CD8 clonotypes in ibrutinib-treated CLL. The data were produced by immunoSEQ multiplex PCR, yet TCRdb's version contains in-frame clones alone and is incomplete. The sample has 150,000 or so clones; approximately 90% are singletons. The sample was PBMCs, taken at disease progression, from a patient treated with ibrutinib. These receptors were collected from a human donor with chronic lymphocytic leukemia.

DNA for the CDR3: TGCAGCGCCCCCGGGCGGGGCGGGTATGGCTACACCTTC. Encoded protein: CSAPGRGGYGYTF. The V call is TRBV29-1, the J call TRBJ1-2; perhaps TRBD1 as D (5 bases). There are 13 residues in the CDR3. Trimming left V 7 bases short and J 5 bases short, with 17 bases between. Germline V gene lookup returns CDR1 SQVTM and CDR2 ANQGSEA.

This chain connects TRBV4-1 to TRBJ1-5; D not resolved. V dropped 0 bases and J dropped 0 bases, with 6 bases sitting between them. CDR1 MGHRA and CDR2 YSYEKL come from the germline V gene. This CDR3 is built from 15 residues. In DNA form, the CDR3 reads TGCGCCAGCAGCCAAGAAGTAGGTAGCAATCAGCCCCAGCATTTT. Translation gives CASSQEVGSNQPQHF.

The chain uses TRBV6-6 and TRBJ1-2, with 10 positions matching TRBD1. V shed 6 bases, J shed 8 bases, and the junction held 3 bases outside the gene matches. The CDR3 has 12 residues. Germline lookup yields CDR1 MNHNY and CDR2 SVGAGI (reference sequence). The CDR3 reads CASRGTGEGYTF. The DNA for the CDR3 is TGTGCCAGCAGAGGGACAGGGGAAGGCTACACCTTC.

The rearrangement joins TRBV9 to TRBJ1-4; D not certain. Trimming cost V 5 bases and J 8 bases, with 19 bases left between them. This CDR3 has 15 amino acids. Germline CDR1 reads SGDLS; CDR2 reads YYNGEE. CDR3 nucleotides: TGTGCCAGCAGTCCCCAAGGAGGGATTGAAGAAAAACTGTTTTTT. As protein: CASSPQGGIEEKLFF.

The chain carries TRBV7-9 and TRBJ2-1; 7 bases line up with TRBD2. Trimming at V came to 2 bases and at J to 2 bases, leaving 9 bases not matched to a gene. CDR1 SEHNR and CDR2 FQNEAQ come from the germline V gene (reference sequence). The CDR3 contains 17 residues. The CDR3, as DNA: TGTGCCAGCAGCTTAACCTCCCTAGCGGCACCCTACAATGAGCAGTTCTTC. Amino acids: CASSLTSLAAPYNEQFF.

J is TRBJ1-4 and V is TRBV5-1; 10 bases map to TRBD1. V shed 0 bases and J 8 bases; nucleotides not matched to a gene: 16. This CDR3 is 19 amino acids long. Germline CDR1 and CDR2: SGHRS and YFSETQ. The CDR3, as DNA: TGCGCCAGCAGCTTGGACCCCTCGGACAGGGGGAGAGGCGAGGAAAAACTGTTTTTT. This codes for CASSLDPSDRGRGEEKLFF.

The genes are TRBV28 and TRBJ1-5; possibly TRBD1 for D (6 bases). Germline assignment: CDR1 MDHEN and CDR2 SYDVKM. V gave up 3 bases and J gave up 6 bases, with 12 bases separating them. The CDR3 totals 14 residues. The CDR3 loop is CASSFWGASQPQHF. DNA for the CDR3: TGTGCCAGCAGTTTTTGGGGGGCATCTCAGCCCCAGCATTTT.

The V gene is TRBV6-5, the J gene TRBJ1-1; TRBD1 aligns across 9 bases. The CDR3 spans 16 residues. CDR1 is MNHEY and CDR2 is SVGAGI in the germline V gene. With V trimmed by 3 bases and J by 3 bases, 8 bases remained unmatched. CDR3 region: CASSYGTGREYTEAFF. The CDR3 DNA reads TGTGCCAGCAGTTATGGGACAGGGAGGGAGTACACTGAAGCTTTCTTT.

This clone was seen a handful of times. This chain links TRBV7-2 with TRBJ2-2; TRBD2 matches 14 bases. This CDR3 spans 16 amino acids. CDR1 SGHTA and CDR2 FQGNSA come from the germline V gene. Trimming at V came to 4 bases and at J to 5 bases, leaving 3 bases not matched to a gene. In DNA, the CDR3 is TGTGCCAGCAGCTCGACTAGCGGGAGGGTTACCGGGGAGCTGTTTTTT. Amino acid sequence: CASSSTSGRVTGELFF.

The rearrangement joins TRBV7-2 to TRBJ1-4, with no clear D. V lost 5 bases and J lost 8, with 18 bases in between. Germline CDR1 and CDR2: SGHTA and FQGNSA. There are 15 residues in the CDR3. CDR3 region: CASSPYGGGSEKLFF. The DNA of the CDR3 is TGTGCCAGCAGCCCCTATGGAGGAGGCAGCGAAAAACTGTTTTTT.

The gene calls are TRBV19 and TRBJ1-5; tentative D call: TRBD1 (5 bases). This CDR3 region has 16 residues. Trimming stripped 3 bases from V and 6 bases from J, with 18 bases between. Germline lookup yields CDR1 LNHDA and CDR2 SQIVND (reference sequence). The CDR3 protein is CASSITGTKGSQPQHF. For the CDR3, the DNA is TGTGCCAGTAGTATTACCGGGACTAAGGGGTCTCAGCCCCAGCATTTT.

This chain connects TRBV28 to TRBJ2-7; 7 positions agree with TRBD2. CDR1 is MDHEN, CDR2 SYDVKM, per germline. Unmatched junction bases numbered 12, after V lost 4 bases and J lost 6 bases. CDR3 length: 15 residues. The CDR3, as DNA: TGTGCCAGCAGTTCTCCAGCGGGAAGCAGGGTCGAGCAGTACTTC. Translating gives CASSSPAGSRVEQYF. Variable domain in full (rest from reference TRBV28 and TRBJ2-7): DVKVTQSSRYLVKRTGEKVFLECVQDMDHENMFWYRQDPGLGLRLIYFSYDVKMKEKGDIPEGYSVSREKKERFSLILESASTNQTSMYLCASSSPAGSRVEQYFGPGTRLTVT.

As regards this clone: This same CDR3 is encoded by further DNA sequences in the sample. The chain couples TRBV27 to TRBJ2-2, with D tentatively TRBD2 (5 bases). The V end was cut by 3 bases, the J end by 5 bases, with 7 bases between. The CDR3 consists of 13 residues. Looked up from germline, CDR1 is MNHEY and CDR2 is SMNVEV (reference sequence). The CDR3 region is CASSFGGTGELFF. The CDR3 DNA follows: TGTGCCAGCAGTTTCGGCGGGACCGGGGAGCTGTTTTTT.

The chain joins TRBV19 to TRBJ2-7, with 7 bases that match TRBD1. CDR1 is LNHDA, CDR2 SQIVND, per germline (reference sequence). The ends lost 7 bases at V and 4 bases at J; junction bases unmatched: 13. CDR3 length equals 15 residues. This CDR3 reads CASTDQGVAGYEQYF. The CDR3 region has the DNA TGTGCCAGTACCGACCAGGGGGTAGCAGGTTACGAGCAGTACTTC.

The CDR3, as DNA: TGTGCCAGCAGCTCATGGCCGTGGGGGGGCCCCCGGACAGCTGAAGCTTTCTTT. Residues: CASSSWPWGGPRTAEAFF. The chain has TRBV5-8 and TRBJ1-1; weak D call: TRBD1 (6 bases). CDR3 length: 18 residues. From germline, CDR1 is SGHTS and CDR2 YDEGEE. The germline V and J ends were trimmed by 3 bases and 6 bases, with 27 bases remaining between them.

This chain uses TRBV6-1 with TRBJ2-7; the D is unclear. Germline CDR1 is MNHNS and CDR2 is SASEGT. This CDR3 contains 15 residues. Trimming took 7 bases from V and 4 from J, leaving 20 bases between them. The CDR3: CASNLFSEKMYEQYF. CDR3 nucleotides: TGTGCCAGCAACCTCTTCAGCGAGAAGATGTACGAGCAGTACTTC.

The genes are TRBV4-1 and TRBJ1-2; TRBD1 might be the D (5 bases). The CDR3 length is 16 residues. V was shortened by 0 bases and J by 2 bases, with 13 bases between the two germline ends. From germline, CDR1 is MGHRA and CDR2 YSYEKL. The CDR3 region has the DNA TGCGCCAGCAGCCAAGATCCGGGCAGGACAAACTATGGCTACACCTTC. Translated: CASSQDPGRTNYGYTF.